This T cell receptor (beta chain) derives from a study of T-cell memory formation after mild COVID-19. Study background: TCR clusters were mostly confined to one donor each.

The table lists this clonotype with a few counts. The antigen remains undetermined. Findings of the study overall: Mainly CM and EM harbored the contracting CD4+ clones; mainly EMRA harbored the CD8+ ones.

Constant-segment primers were used for 5'RACE, and the resulting TCR alpha and TCR beta cDNA libraries carried sample barcodes and UMIs. TCRdb called the 5' RACE reads again in MiXCR, with one record for every CDR3 protein. The sample records some 180,000 distinct CDR3 sequences, 15% to 20% being singletons. The germline V gene has CDR1 SGHRS and CDR2 YFSETQ. The CDR3 sequence is 13 residues long. Trimming took 7 bases from V and 7 from J, leaving 15 bases between them. The sequencing sample was made of PBMCs or a T cell subset sorted from them (not recorded which). The chain combines TRBV5-1 with TRBJ2-1, with D maybe TRBD1 (6 bases). The TCR comes from a man between 18 and 35 years old who had mild COVID-19 (a few samples of this study predate the infection). Cell type and time point are not known. The DNA of the CDR3 is TGCGCCAGCCAACAGGGAATTACGAATGAGCAGTTCTTC. Encoded protein: CASQQGITNEQFF.